Sequencing of this TCR beta chain was carried out in a study of regulatory T cells in long-lasting Graves disease. Study-wide findings and caveats: Compared with new cases, persistent Graves' patients showed reduced TCR diversity. Persistent disease was characterized by preferential usage of TRBV28, TRBJ1-2 and TRBJ2-5. Peripheral blood was the sole material, not thyroid tissue.

Details on this clonotype: Its antigen is not identified.

Construction of the TCR beta libraries employed iRepertoire HTBI primers in conjunction with Arm-PCR of CDR3 regions. Authors' methods: Samples collectively showed more than 55 TRBV and 14 TRBJ segments. TCRdb reanalysed the multiplex PCR reads using MiXCR and keeps one entry per CDR3 protein. Clone size and V and J calls follow TCRdb, not the original study. Counted here are hundreds of thousands of distinct CDR3 sequences, approximately 21% occurring once; the ten biggest clones make up less than 9%. Sample time point: persistent/refractory GD, antithyroid drugs over 5 years with positive TRAb. The TCR library was prepared using RNA isolated from PBMCs. V lost 3 bases, J lost 2 bases, and 12 bases lay in between. In germline, CDR1 is SEHNR, CDR2 FQNEAQ (reference sequence). The CDR3 covers 15 residues.

The chain has TRBV7-9 and TRBJ2-3, with D perhaps TRBD1 or TRBD2 (5 bases each). The sequence was collected from a female donor with Graves disease. The sample in question was peripheral blood mononuclear cells (PBMCs), obtained when the disease was refractory, from a patient treated with antithyroid drugs. CDR3 protein: CASSFRGTDTDTQYF. In nucleotides, the CDR3 is TGTGCCAGCAGCTTCCGTGGGACCGACACAGATACGCAGTATTTT.